These 22 T cell receptor beta chains were all obtained from the same sample, sequenced in a study of T-cell reconstitution after alpha-beta-depleted transplantation in children. For TCRbeta, the library was prepared with unique molecular identifiers. Each CDR3 protein is one row after TCRdb ran MiXCR on the PCR reads. Counted here are approximately 300,000 distinct CDR3 sequences, roughly 9.1% occurring once; the ten biggest clones make up approximately 7%. The starting material was PBMCs, obtained before TCRalphabeta/CD19-depleted stem cell transplant. Receptors originate from a boy in the first two years of life with acute myeloid leukemia, due to receive a stem cell transplant.

Many counts were recorded for this clonotype. J is TRBJ2-7 and V is TRBV7-9; no reliable D call. V was pared by 6 bases and J by 1 base, with 10 bases between. CDR1 and CDR2 from the germline V gene are SEHNR and FQNEAQ (reference sequence). This CDR3 comprises 13 residues. The CDR3 sequence is CASSPGASYEQYF. The CDR3, as DNA: TGTGCCAGCAGTCCCGGCGCTTCCTACGAGCAGTACTTC.

This clonotype showed up many times. The V call is TRBV12-3 or TRBV12-4, the J call TRBJ1-5; D is ambiguous. Deletions cut 5 bases from V and 3 bases from J, with 8 bases between. The CDR3 spans 13 residues. The CDR3 reads CASSPRHNQPQHF. The CDR3 nucleotides read TGTGCCAGCAGTCCCCGGCACAATCAGCCCCAGCATTTT.

This clonotype was detected many times. This chain connects TRBV25-1 to TRBJ1-2; the D is unclear. This CDR3 spans 11 amino acids. Germline assignment: CDR1 MGHDK and CDR2 SYGVNS. Trimming stripped 4 bases from V and 6 bases from J, with 6 bases between. The CDR3 DNA sequence: TGTGCCAGCAGTGTACTGGATGGCTACACCTTC. It encodes CASSVLDGYTF.

This clonotype has only a few counts. The CDR3 loop reads CASSPWDSEIEAFF. CDR3 sequence (DNA): TGTGCCAGCAGCCCCTGGGACAGCGAAATCGAAGCTTTCTTT. This chain links TRBV5-5 with TRBJ1-1, with TRBD1 matching over 7 bases. CDR3 length: 14 residues. Germline V gene data show CDR1 as SGHKS and CDR2 as YYEKEE (reference sequence). The junction had 11 bases not matched to a gene; V was cut back by 4 bases and J by 8 bases.

In this sample, this clonotype turned up many times. The V call is TRBV3-1, the J call TRBJ1-2; the D is unclear. This CDR3 spans 16 amino acids. V was cut by 0 bases and J by 3 bases, with 14 bases left in between. CDR1 LGHDT and CDR2 YNNKEL come from the germline V gene (reference sequence). The DNA for the CDR3 is TGTGCCAGCAGCCAAGATCGGAGCGGGTACGACTATGGCTACACCTTC. It codes for CASSQDRSGYDYGYTF. The variable domain in full, with the rest retrieved from reference TRBV3-1 and TRBJ1-2, is DTAVSQTPKYLVTQMGNDKSIKCEQNLGHDTMYWYKQDSKKFLKIMFSYNNKELIINETVPNRFSPKSPDKAHLNLHINSLELGDSAVYFCASSQDRSGYDYGYTFGSGTRLTVV.

In this sample, this clonotype turned up many times. The V gene is TRBV9, the J gene TRBJ2-3; D is unclear. Germline CDR1 reads SGDLS; CDR2 reads YYNGEE. Trimming took 0 bases from V and 5 from J, leaving 7 bases between them. The CDR3 has 13 amino acids. This CDR3 is CASSVGSRDTQYF. The CDR3 DNA reads TGTGCCAGCAGCGTAGGAAGTAGAGATACGCAGTATTTT.

In its sample, this clonotype was seen many times. The chain links TRBV9 to TRBJ2-1; 14 bases are a match to TRBD2. V lost 2 bases and J lost 12; bases outside the gene matches: 7. Germline V CDR1 and CDR2: SGDLS, YYNGEE. This CDR3 contains 15 residues. CDR3 sequence: CASSVGTSGGPRQFF. For the CDR3, the DNA is TGTGCCAGCAGCGTTGGGACTAGCGGGGGCCCCCGGCAGTTCTTC.

This clonotype was recorded many times. This chain joins TRBV7-2 and TRBJ1-1, with D unclear. The CDR3 runs 15 residues. Germline V gene sequence: CDR1 SGHTA, CDR2 FQGNSA. Trimming removed 0 bases from V and 0 bases from J, with 8 bases in between. The CDR3 spells CASSLALGMNTEAFF. DNA for the CDR3: TGTGCCAGCAGCTTAGCTTTGGGGATGAACACTGAAGCTTTCTTT.

This clonotype was seen at least ten times. The J gene is TRBJ1-2, the V gene TRBV6-6; TRBD1 aligns across 9 bases. The CDR3 is 13 amino acids. Per the germline V gene, CDR1 is MNHNY and CDR2 is SVGAGI (reference sequence). V shed 7 bases and J 6 bases; nucleotides not matched to a gene: 6. CDR3 amino acids: CASIRQGDNGYTF. CDR3 sequence (DNA): TGTGCCAGCATTAGACAGGGGGATAATGGCTACACCTTC.

This clonotype was counted at least ten times. The chain uses TRBV28 and TRBJ2-5, with 7 bases fitting TRBD1. CDR1 MDHEN and CDR2 SYDVKM come from the germline V gene. Trimming took 6 bases from V and 5 from J; bases not matched to a gene: 9. The CDR3 sequence is 14 residues long. The CDR3 region is CASSLKGAGETQYF. CDR3 DNA sequence: TGTGCCAGCAGCCTCAAGGGGGCAGGGGAGACCCAGTACTTC.

As for this clonotype: A much larger clone lies one base from this, so it may be a read error. The chain recombines TRBV12-3 or TRBV12-4 with TRBJ2-1; maybe TRBD1 (5 bases). This CDR3 is 16 amino acids long. The germline V and J ends were trimmed by 1 base and 8 bases, with 18 bases remaining between them. The chain's CDR3 is CASSLGWGSPDHEQFF. The CDR3 DNA is TGTGCCAGCAGTTTAGGTTGGGGCAGCCCGGACCATGAGCAGTTCTTC.

This chain joins TRBV24-1 and TRBJ2-3, with 9 positions matching TRBD2. The CDR3 spans 16 residues. The ends lost 0 bases at V and 5 bases at J; junction bases unmatched: 5. Germline V gives CDR1 KGHDR, CDR2 SFDVKD. CDR3 in DNA: TGTGCCACCAGTGATTTGAGGCGGGGGGGCAGAGATACGCAGTATTTT. It is translated as CATSDLRRGGRDTQYF.

The chain joins TRBV5-6 to TRBJ2-1; 8 bases fit TRBD1. The CDR3 spans 16 residues. V lost 4 bases to trimming and J lost 4 bases; unmatched junction nucleotides: 10. The germline gives CDR1 SGHDT, CDR2 YYEEEE. CDR3 protein: CASSLEPGTGYNEQFF. CDR3 nucleotide sequence: TGTGCCAGCAGCCTGGAACCCGGGACAGGTTACAATGAGCAGTTCTTC.

A word on this clonotype: Being one base from a much bigger clone, this may be a read error. The rearrangement uses TRBV5-1 and TRBJ2-6, with D maybe TRBD2 (5 bases). There are 17 residues in the CDR3. The germline gives CDR1 SGHRS, CDR2 YFSETQ. Trimming removed 0 bases from V and 6 bases from J, with 16 bases in between. CDR3 DNA: TGCGCCAGCAGCTTGGGAGGGAGTGGTGGTGCGGCCAACGTCCTGACTTTC. This codes for CASSLGGSGGAANVLTF.

This clonotype was counted ten times or more. The chain recombines TRBV28 with TRBJ1-2; D not resolved. Germline lookup yields CDR1 MDHEN and CDR2 SYDVKM. V dropped 5 bases and J dropped 2 bases, with 15 bases sitting between them. This CDR3 contains 15 residues. In DNA, the CDR3 is TGTGCCAGCAGTCCCCCCGGGGAACCCAACTATGGCTACACCTTC. As protein: CASSPPGEPNYGYTF.

This clonotype has ten or more counts. This chain uses TRBV2 with TRBJ1-1; D gene unclear. The CDR3 totals 15 residues. V lost 1 base, J lost 1 base, and 10 bases lay in between. The V gene's germline CDR1 is SNHLY and CDR2 FYNNEI. The CDR3 here is CASSEDEAGNTEAFF. CDR3 bases: TGTGCCAGCAGTGAAGATGAGGCGGGGAACACTGAAGCTTTCTTT.

This clonotype occurred a few times. The chain links TRBV6-5 to TRBJ2-1; 8 bases match TRBD2. This CDR3 contains 18 residues. Losses at the gene ends were 0 bases for V and 6 bases for J; bases not matched to a gene: 13. Germline V gene lookup returns CDR1 MNHEY and CDR2 SVGAGI. As DNA, the CDR3 is TGTGCCAGCAGTTACTCGAGTCCGAGACTAGCGCGAGTCAATGAGCAGTTCTTC. Encoded protein: CASSYSSPRLARVNEQFF.

With regard to this clonotype: Given a much more abundant clone one base away, this may be a read error. CDR3 region: CSALGGDDYYEQYF. The CDR3 DNA is TGCAGCGCTTTGGGGGGGGACGACTACTACGAGCAGTACTTC. The chain joins TRBV29-1 to TRBJ2-7, with TRBD2 matching over 7 bases. The CDR3 runs 14 residues. Germline lookup yields CDR1 SQVTM and CDR2 ANQGSEA. J lost 3 bases, V lost 7 bases, and 12 bases had no gene match.

There are a few counts of this clonotype. The chain has TRBV20-1 and TRBJ2-1; unclear D gene. The length of the CDR3 is 13 residues. The germline CDR1 and CDR2 sequences are DFQATT and SNEGSKA (reference sequence). Trimming stripped 0 bases from V and 5 bases from J, with 8 bases between. CDR3 nucleotide sequence: TGCAGTGCTAGAGAATCGCGCCACAATGAGCAGTTCTTC. Translated, it gives CSARESRHNEQFF.

A few counts support this clonotype. The genes are TRBV5-1 and TRBJ2-1; 9 bases line up with TRBD2. The ends lost 4 bases at V and 6 bases at J; junction bases unmatched: 2. This CDR3 has 13 amino acids. The V gene's germline CDR1 is SGHRS and CDR2 YFSETQ. The CDR3 here is CASSPAGGNEQFF. The DNA of the CDR3 is TGCGCCAGCAGCCCAGCGGGAGGCAATGAGCAGTTCTTC.

This clonotype has a handful of counts. The V call is TRBV6-5, the J call TRBJ1-6, with a weak D call TRBD1 (6 bases). Germline-derived CDR1 and CDR2 are MNHEY and SVGAGI. The CDR3 runs 16 residues. Trimming took off 2 bases at V and 2 bases at J, with 10 bases between the two ends. The CDR3 reads CASSYSRTAYNSPLHF. Here the CDR3 DNA reads TGTGCCAGCAGTTACAGCCGGACAGCCTATAATTCACCCCTCCACTTT.

This clonotype was seen a handful of times. The gene calls are TRBV2 and TRBJ2-3; 7 nucleotides match TRBD2. The junction had 5 bases not matched to a gene; V was cut back by 8 bases and J by 3 bases. CDR1 is SNHLY and CDR2 is FYNNEI in the germline V gene. The CDR3 has 13 amino acids. The CDR3: CASGGEVTDTQYF. In DNA form, the CDR3 reads TGTGCCAGCGGGGGGGAGGTAACAGATACGCAGTATTTT.